A single sample is the source of the 28 T cell receptor beta chains below, sequenced in a study of cytomegalovirus exposure and HLA in healthy donors. 13 Jbeta primers and 60 Vbeta primers were used for the PCR. The data were produced by immunoSEQ multiplex PCR, yet TCRdb's version contains in-frame clones alone and is incomplete. The table has 130,000 or so clones, roughly 80% seen once. Specimen: PBMCs. The receptors shown here come from a man between 25 and 39 years old in good health and CMV-seronegative.

The table lists this clone with a few counts. The chain has TRBV7-9 and TRBJ2-7; TRBD1 might be the D (7 bases). Deletions cut 3 bases from V and 5 bases from J, with 8 bases between. This CDR3 is built from 12 residues. Germline V lookup: CDR1 SEHNR, CDR2 FQNEAQ (reference sequence). The CDR3 DNA sequence: TGTGCCAGCAGCTTCAGGGGGGACGAGCAGTACTTC. It specifies CASSFRGDEQYF.

The genes are TRBV28 and TRBJ1-1; 7 positions agree with TRBD1. Germline V gene sequence: CDR1 MDHEN, CDR2 SYDVKM. This CDR3 spans 16 amino acids. V lost 5 bases to trimming and J lost 0 bases; unmatched junction nucleotides: 9. DNA for the CDR3: TGTGCCAGCAGTCCACACCGACAGGGTGTGAACACTGAAGCTTTCTTT. Its translation is CASSPHRQGVNTEAFF. The full variable domain, rest sourced from reference TRBV28 and TRBJ1-1, is DVKVTQSSRYLVKRTGEKVFLECVQDMDHENMFWYRQDPGLGLRLIYFSYDVKMKEKGDIPEGYSVSREKKERFSLILESASTNQTSMYLCASSPHRQGVNTEAFFGQGTRLTVV.

The chain employs TRBV18 and TRBJ2-3; perhaps TRBD1 as D (7 bases). This CDR3 comprises 17 residues. The germline gives CDR1 KGHSH, CDR2 LQKENI. Trimming removed 3 bases from V and 4 bases from J, with 20 bases in between. This CDR3 reads CASSPTVGGGDSDTQYF. The CDR3, as DNA: TGTGCCAGCTCACCCACCGTAGGAGGGGGCGATTCAGATACGCAGTATTTT.

This clone was detected a few times. This chain joins TRBV19 and TRBJ2-6; no clear D gene. The V and J ends lost 10 bases and 0 bases respectively, with 4 bases between them. Looked up from germline, CDR1 is LNHDA and CDR2 is SQIVND (reference sequence). The CDR3 length is 12 residues. DNA for the CDR3: TGTGCCACTACCTCTGGGGCCAACGTCCTGACTTTC. It is translated as CATTSGANVLTF. Based on the CDR3 plus reference TRBV19 and TRBJ2-6, the full variable domain is DGGITQSPKYLFRKEGQNVTLSCEQNLNHDAMYWYRQDPGQGLRLIYYSQIVNDFQKGDIAEGYSVSREKKESFPLTVTSAQKNPTAFYLCATTSGANVLTFGAGSRLTVL.

This chain joins TRBV2 and TRBJ1-1; no firm D call. CDR3 length equals 13 residues. V lost 2 bases, J lost 5 bases, and 9 bases lay in between. CDR1 and CDR2 (germline): SNHLY, FYNNEI. CDR3 protein: CASSERQLTEAFF. The CDR3 DNA reads as TGTGCCAGCAGTGAACGTCAGTTGACTGAAGCTTTCTTT.

This clone was counted only a few times. The rearrangement joins TRBV10-1 to TRBJ2-1; no clear D. V dropped 0 bases and J dropped 2 bases, with 17 bases sitting between them. This CDR3 is 18 amino acids long. Looked up from germline, CDR1 is WNHNN and CDR2 is SYGVQD (reference sequence). CDR3: CASSESVVVSGTYNEQFF. The DNA of the CDR3 is TGCGCCAGCAGTGAGTCGGTAGTGGTCTCGGGTACCTACAATGAGCAGTTCTTC.

The V and J genes are TRBV10-3 and TRBJ2-3; the D gene is possibly TRBD1 (5 bases). Per the germline V gene, CDR1 is ENHRY and CDR2 is SYGVKD. The ends were cut back, 2 bases at V and 8 bases at J, with 8 bases in the middle. The CDR3 runs 12 residues. Here the CDR3 reads CAISEQGFTQYF. The CDR3 DNA reads TGTGCCATCAGTGAGCAGGGATTTACGCAGTATTTT.

This chain uses TRBV5-5 with TRBJ1-4, with 8 bases lining up with TRBD1. The germline V gene has CDR1 SGHKS and CDR2 YYEKEE (reference sequence). The trim removed 3 bases at V and 1 base at J, leaving 11 bases unmatched. CDR3 length: 18 residues. The CDR3 nucleotides read TGTGCCAGCAGCTCCAGACGGGCGGACAGGGTAACTAATGAAAAACTGTTTTTT. Residues: CASSSRRADRVTNEKLFF.

This chain links TRBV7-9 with TRBJ1-1, with TRBD1 as a possible D gene (6 bases). Deletions cut 0 bases from V and 6 bases from J, with 17 bases between. The CDR3 is 16 amino acids. Germline V gene sequence: CDR1 SEHNR, CDR2 FQNEAQ (reference sequence). The CDR3 DNA sequence: TGTGCCAGCAGCTTAGCCCCACAGGGTCTCGGCTCTGAAGCTTTCTTT. Its protein product is CASSLAPQGLGSEAFF.

The chain carries TRBV5-1 and TRBJ2-3; 14 bases are shared with TRBD2. J gave up 1 base and V 3 bases, and 7 bases lay outside the gene matches. Germline CDR1 SGHRS, CDR2 YFSETQ. This CDR3 comprises 18 residues. The DNA of the CDR3 is TGCGCCAGCAGCTCACGACTAGCGGGGGGGCGGGGCACAGATACGCAGTATTTT. Translated: CASSSRLAGGRGTDTQYF.

The chain combines TRBV28 with TRBJ1-1; possibly TRBD1 for D (6 bases). V was shortened by 5 bases and J by 2 bases, with 12 bases between the two germline ends. The CDR3 is made up of 14 amino acids. CDR1 is MDHEN and CDR2 is SYDVKM in the germline V gene. CDR3: CASSLTGTNTEAFF. CDR3 sequence (DNA): TGTGCCAGCAGTCTGACCGGGACAAACACTGAAGCTTTCTTT.

The chain is built from TRBV6-5 and TRBJ2-1, with TRBD2 as a possible D gene (7 bases). Germline CDR1 is MNHEY and CDR2 is SVGAGI. Trimming pared 3 bases from V and 9 bases from J, leaving 21 bases between. CDR3 size: 16 residues. CDR3 coding DNA: TGTGCCAGCAGTTATTTAGTGGGGGGGCCACGGGGTGAGCAGTTCTTC. This codes for CASSYLVGGPRGEQFF.

The J gene is TRBJ2-5, the V gene TRBV9, with 7 bases that match TRBD1. This CDR3 spans 15 amino acids. CDR1 SGDLS and CDR2 YYNGEE come from the germline V gene. V was pared by 0 bases and J by 5 bases, with 7 bases of the junction left unmatched. The CDR3 DNA sequence: TGTGCCAGCAGCGTAGGGGCACAGGGGCAGGAGACCCAGTACTTC. Residues: CASSVGAQGQETQYF.

The V and J genes are TRBV11-2 and TRBJ2-3, with 9 bases fitting TRBD1. Germline V gives CDR1 SGHAT, CDR2 FQNNGV. J lost 6 bases, V lost 7 bases, and 14 bases had no gene match. The CDR3 is 16 amino acids. The CDR3 DNA reads as TGTGCCAGCACTTTCAAGACAGGGGGAGTGACTGATACGCAGTATTTT. Its protein is CASTFKTGGVTDTQYF.

The chain uses TRBV7-8 and TRBJ1-4; a weak D match, TRBD1 (5 bases). The CDR3 sequence is 17 residues long. V was pared by 5 bases and J by 3 bases, with 19 bases between. Germline CDR1 is SGHVS and CDR2 is FQNEAQ. The CDR3 loop reads CASSLTRVGAANEKLFF. Here the CDR3 DNA reads TGTGCCAGCAGCCTGACCAGGGTGGGTGCAGCTAATGAAAAACTGTTTTTT.

This chain links TRBV19 with TRBJ2-1; a weak D match, TRBD1 (5 bases). Looked up from germline, CDR1 is LNHDA and CDR2 is SQIVND (reference sequence). This CDR3 has 16 amino acids. V lost 5 bases to trimming and J lost 0 bases, with 14 bases between them. In DNA, the CDR3 is TGTGCCAGTAGTCCAGGCAGGGCAAGCTCCTACAATGAGCAGTTCTTC. Its translation is CASSPGRASSYNEQFF.

This rearrangement joins TRBV13 to TRBJ1-1; tentative D call: TRBD1 (6 bases). The CDR3 is 15 amino acids. V lost 6 bases to trimming and J lost 3 bases, with 17 bases between them. Germline-derived CDR1 and CDR2 are PRHDT and FYEKMQ (reference sequence). The CDR3 here is CASSLRTGYDTEAFF. The CDR3, as DNA: TGTGCCAGCAGTCTTCGCACAGGGTACGACACTGAAGCTTTCTTT.

The chain has TRBV4-1 and TRBJ2-7, with a weak D call TRBD2 (5 bases). V lost 0 bases and J lost 2, with 11 bases in between. This CDR3 is 15 amino acids long. Per germline, CDR1 MGHRA and CDR2 YSYEKL. CDR3 DNA sequence: TGCGCCAGCAGCCAAGATCGAGGGTTTACCTACGAGCAGTACTTC. The encoded protein is CASSQDRGFTYEQYF.

V and J are TRBV27 and TRBJ2-7; 9 bases align to TRBD1. The CDR3 is 12 amino acids. V lost 5 bases and J lost 6; bases outside the gene matches: 2. Per germline, CDR1 MNHEY and CDR2 SMNVEV (reference sequence). The DNA of the CDR3 is TGTGCCAGCAGTCGACAGGGGGGCGAGCAGTACTTC. Translating it yields CASSRQGGEQYF.

V gene TRBV9 combines with J gene TRBJ2-7, with 7 bases aligning to TRBD1. The germline V gene has CDR1 SGDLS and CDR2 YYNGEE. The V gene end was trimmed by 4 bases and the J gene end by 6 bases; junction bases not matched to a gene: 10. The CDR3 covers 14 residues. CDR3 DNA sequence: TGTGCCAGCAGCCCTAGGCAGGGGGTTAGCGAGCAGTACTTC. As protein: CASSPRQGVSEQYF.

The V call is TRBV19, the J call TRBJ2-2; TRBD1 is a possible D gene (5 bases). With 6 bases removed from V and 3 bases from J, the gap between germline ends came to 20 bases. The CDR3 covers 17 residues. The germline V gene has CDR1 LNHDA and CDR2 SQIVND (reference sequence). The CDR3 region is CASSPGVAGHYTGELFF. DNA for the CDR3: TGTGCCAGTAGCCCTGGGGTAGCAGGGCATTACACCGGGGAGCTGTTTTTT.

The chain uses TRBV9 and TRBJ1-2; D may be TRBD1 (5 bases). The ends were cut back, 2 bases at V and 5 bases at J, with 16 bases in the middle. The V gene's germline CDR1 is SGDLS and CDR2 YYNGEE. This CDR3 is 15 amino acids long. The chain's CDR3 is CASSVGDTGQYGYTF. CDR3 coding DNA: TGTGCCAGCAGCGTCGGAGATACAGGCCAGTATGGCTACACCTTC.

The chain is built from TRBV9 and TRBJ2-7; TRBD1 matches 9 bases. Germline V lookup: CDR1 SGDLS, CDR2 YYNGEE. The CDR3 has 14 amino acids. V gave up 4 bases and J gave up 5 bases; unmatched junction bases: 7. CDR3 protein: CASSPSGDRDEQYF. CDR3 nucleotides: TGTGCCAGCAGCCCTAGTGGGGACAGGGACGAGCAGTACTTC.

CDR3 DNA: TGTGCCAGTTCCATACTAGGCGCGTACAATGAGCAGTTCTTC. Its protein product is CASSILGAYNEQFF. The gene calls are TRBV6-5 and TRBJ2-1; weak D call: TRBD2 (5 bases). V gave up 9 bases and J gave up 4 bases, with 16 bases separating them. The CDR3 consists of 14 residues. Germline loops: CDR1 MNHEY, CDR2 SVGAGI.

The chain combines TRBV5-5 with TRBJ2-5, with a tentative D call TRBD2 (6 bases). Germline V CDR1 and CDR2: SGHKS, YYEKEE (reference sequence). CDR3 length: 14 amino acids. V was clipped by 6 bases and J by 1 base, with 13 bases between them. The CDR3 loop reads CASNLRDLQETQYF. CDR3 sequence (DNA): TGTGCCAGCAACCTGCGGGACCTCCAAGAGACCCAGTACTTC.

This clone turned up a few times. CDR3 nucleotide sequence: TGTGCCAGCAGGCCGACCTCGGCGAACCGAGGACAGGAGCAGTTCTTC. Protein: CASRPTSANRGQEQFF. The chain combines TRBV2 with TRBJ2-1, with a tentative D call TRBD1 (6 bases). The CDR3 consists of 16 residues. CDR1 is SNHLY, CDR2 FYNNEI, per germline. Trimming left V 6 bases short and J 10 bases short, with 25 bases between.

This chain joins TRBV2 and TRBJ2-5; possible D gene TRBD2, 7 bases. CDR3 length: 13 residues. The V end was cut by 7 bases, the J end by 1 base, with 10 bases between. CDR1 and CDR2 from the germline V gene are SNHLY and FYNNEI. The DNA of the CDR3 is TGTGCCAGCAACGCGGGGGCCCAAGAGACCCAGTACTTC. Protein: CASNAGAQETQYF.

The V and J genes are TRBV5-4 and TRBJ1-2; D is uncertain. The germline V gene encodes CDR1 SGHNT and CDR2 YYREEE (reference sequence). This CDR3 is 15 amino acids long. The V and J ends lost 0 bases and 2 bases respectively, with 11 bases between them. The DNA of the CDR3 is TGTGCCAGCAGCTTGGGGACTTTACCCAACTATGGCTACACCTTC. This translates into CASSLGTLPNYGYTF. Complete variable domain (other parts from reference TRBV5-4 and TRBJ1-2): ETGVTQSPTHLIKTRGQQVTLRCSSQSGHNTVSWYQQALGQGPQFIFQYYREEENGRGNFPPRFSGLQFPNYSSELNVNALELDDSALYLCASSLGTLPNYGYTFGSGTRLTVV.